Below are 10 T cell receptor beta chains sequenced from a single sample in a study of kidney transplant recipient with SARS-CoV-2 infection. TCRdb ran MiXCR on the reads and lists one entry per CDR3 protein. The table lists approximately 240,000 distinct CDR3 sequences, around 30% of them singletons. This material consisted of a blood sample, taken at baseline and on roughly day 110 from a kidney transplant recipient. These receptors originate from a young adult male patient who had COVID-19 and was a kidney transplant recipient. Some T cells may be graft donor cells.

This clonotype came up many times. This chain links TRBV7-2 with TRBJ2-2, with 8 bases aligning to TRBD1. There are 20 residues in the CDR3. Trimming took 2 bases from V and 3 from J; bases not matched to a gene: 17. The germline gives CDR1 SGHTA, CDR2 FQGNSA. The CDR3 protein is CASSLLGIPQGAAYTGELFF. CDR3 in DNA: TGTGCCAGCAGCTTACTAGGAATCCCGCAGGGGGCAGCCTACACCGGGGAGCTGTTTTTT.

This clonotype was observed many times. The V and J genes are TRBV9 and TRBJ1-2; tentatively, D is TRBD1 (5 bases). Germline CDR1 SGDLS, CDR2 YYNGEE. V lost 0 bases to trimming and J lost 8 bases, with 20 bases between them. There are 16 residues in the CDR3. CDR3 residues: CASSVEAAGYLGGYTF. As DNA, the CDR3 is TGTGCCAGCAGCGTAGAGGCGGCAGGGTATCTGGGGGGCTACACCTTC. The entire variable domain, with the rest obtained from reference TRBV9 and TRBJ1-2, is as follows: DSGVTQTPKHLITATGQRVTLRCSPRSGDLSVYWYQQSLDQGLQFLIQYYNGEERAKGNILERFSAQQFPDLHSELNLSSLELGDSALYFCASSVEAAGYLGGYTFGSGTRLTVV.

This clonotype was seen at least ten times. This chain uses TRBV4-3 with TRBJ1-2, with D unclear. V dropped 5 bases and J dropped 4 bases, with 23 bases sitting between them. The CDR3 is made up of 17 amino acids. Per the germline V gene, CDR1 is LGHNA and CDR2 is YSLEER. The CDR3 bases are TGCGCCAGCAGCTACTACGCAGGACGTCGAAAGACCTATGGCTACACCTTC. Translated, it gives CASSYYAGRRKTYGYTF.

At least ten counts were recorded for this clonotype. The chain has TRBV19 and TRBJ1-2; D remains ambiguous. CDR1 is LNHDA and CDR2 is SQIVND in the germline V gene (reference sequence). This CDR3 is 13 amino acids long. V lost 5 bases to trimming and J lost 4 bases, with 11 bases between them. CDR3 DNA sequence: TGTGCCAGTAGTTCGACACACTTCTATGGCTACACCTTC. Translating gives CASSSTHFYGYTF.

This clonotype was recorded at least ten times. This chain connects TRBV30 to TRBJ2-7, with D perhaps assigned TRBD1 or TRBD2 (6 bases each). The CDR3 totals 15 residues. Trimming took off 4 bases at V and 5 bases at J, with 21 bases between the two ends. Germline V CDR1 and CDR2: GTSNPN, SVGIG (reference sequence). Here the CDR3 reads CAWIPQLRGRHEQYF. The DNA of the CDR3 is TGTGCCTGGATCCCCCAGCTAAGGGGGAGGCACGAGCAGTACTTC.

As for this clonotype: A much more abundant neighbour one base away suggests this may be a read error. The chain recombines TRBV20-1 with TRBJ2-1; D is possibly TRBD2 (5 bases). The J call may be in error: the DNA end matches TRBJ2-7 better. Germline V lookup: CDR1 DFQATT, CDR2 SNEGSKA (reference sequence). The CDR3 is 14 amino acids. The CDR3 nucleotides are TGCAGTGCTAGAAGGACTGGAATGATCTACGGGCAGTACTTC. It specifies CSARRTGMIYGQYF.

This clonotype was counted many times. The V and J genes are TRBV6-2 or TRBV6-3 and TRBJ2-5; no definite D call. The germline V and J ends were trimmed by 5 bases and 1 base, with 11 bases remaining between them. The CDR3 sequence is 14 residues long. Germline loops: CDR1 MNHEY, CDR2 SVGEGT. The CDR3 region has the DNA TGTGCCAGCAGTAAGGCGTCCCTCCAAGAGACCCAGTACTTC. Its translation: CASSKASLQETQYF.

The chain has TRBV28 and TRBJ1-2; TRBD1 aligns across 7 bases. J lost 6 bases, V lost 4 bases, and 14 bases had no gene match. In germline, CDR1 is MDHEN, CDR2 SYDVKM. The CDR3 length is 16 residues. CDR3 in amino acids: CASSSIDRVSLHGYTF. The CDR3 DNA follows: TGTGCCAGCAGTTCCATTGACAGGGTTTCGTTGCATGGCTACACCTTC.

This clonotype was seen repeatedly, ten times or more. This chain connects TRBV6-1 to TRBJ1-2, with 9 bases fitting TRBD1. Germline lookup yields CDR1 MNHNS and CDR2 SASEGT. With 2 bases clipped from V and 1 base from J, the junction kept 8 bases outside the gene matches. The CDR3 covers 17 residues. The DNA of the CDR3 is TGTGCCAGCAGTGAAAACACAGGGGGCGTGGGTAACTATGGCTACACCTTC. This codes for CASSENTGGVGNYGYTF.

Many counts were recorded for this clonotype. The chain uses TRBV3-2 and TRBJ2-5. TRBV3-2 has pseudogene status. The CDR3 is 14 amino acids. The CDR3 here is CASSPPLNKETQYF. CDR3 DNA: TGTGCCAGCAGCCCGCCACTAAACAAAGAGACCCAGTACTTC.